This TCR beta chain was sequenced in a study of blood T cell repertoires in COVID-19. Sequencing was performed with immunoSEQ multiplex PCR; in TCRdb, only in-frame clones are kept and a portion is missing. The table records about 130,000 clones, roughly 86% of them present only once. The CDR3 totals 14 residues. Germline V gene data show CDR1 as SGHNT and CDR2 as YYREEE (reference sequence). Trimming shortened V by 4 bases and J by 3 bases, and 14 bases separated the two germline ends. V gene TRBV5-4 combines with J gene TRBJ2-7; D perhaps matches TRBD2 (5 bases). This TCR derives from a woman in her sixties or seventies with acute or convalescent COVID-19. Sequenced: peripheral blood. The CDR3 loop reads CASSRDYGNYEQYF. The CDR3 bases are TGTGCCAGCAGCAGAGACTACGGAAACTACGAGCAGTACTTC.